This TCR beta chain was captured by sequencing in a study of OX40 agonist ivuxolimab in advanced cancers. Turning to the overall study: The costimulatory receptor OX40 (CD134) was targeted by ivuxolimab, a fully human IgG2 agonistic monoclonal antibody. The point of sequencing TCRbeta in the periphery was to test whether ivuxolimab changed TCR sequence diversity and drove clonal T-cell expansion. The monotherapy dose-escalation portion (N = 52 patients) of the phase I ivuxolimab trial is reported in the paper. Patients were allowed to have had prior anti-PD-1, anti-PD-L1 or anti-CTLA-4 therapy, and 40% to 45% of the dose-escalation patients had previously received checkpoint inhibitors. A male proportion of 75% to 85% and a mean age of approximately 60 years, ranging from 23 to 79, were recorded for the dose-escalation cohort. Of the approximately 50 dose-escalation patients, hepatocellular carcinoma was present in roughly 19, melanoma in approximately 15, renal cell carcinoma in 9 and head and neck cancer in 9. Intravenous ivuxolimab was administered to patients every 2 weeks at six dose levels: 0.01, 0.1, 0.3, 1.5, 3 and 10 mg/kg. Partial responses were achieved by three dose-escalation patients, of whom one had hepatocellular carcinoma and two had cutaneous melanoma. Study-wide conclusions, independent of this receptor: Clonal expansion of both CD4+ and CD8+ blood T cells was observed from baseline to week 6 at doses 0.1 to 3.0 mg/kg. Partial responders in the 0.1-3.0 mg/kg groups had among the lowest normalized peripheral clonal expansion, especially among CD8+ T cells. After ivuxolimab, CD8+ T cells had more expanded clones than CD4+ T cells on average. Low levels of normalized T-cell clonal expansion were also seen in some nonresponding patients. Antigen specificity was not determined for the clonally expanded peripheral T cells.

V loses 5 bases, J loses 2 bases, and the germline ends lie 10 bases apart. The CDR3 runs 14 residues from the cysteine to the phenylalanine. The DNA shown is the 42-base CDR3, in frame from base 1. From a lookup of the germline V gene (reference sequence), CDR1 and CDR2 are SEHNR and FQNEAQ. This clone was counted between two and nine times. What antigen it recognizes has not been identified. Base qualities are missing; no much larger clone stands one base away. Patients with a history of autoimmune disease or receiving systemic immunosuppression were excluded from the trial. Peripheral blood for TCR sequencing was collected from all dose cohorts at baseline, on cycle 4 day 1, and on cycle 7 day 1. The samples were drawn from a first-in-human, open-label, multicenter phase I dose-escalation trial of ivuxolimab. Adults with locally advanced or metastatic head and neck squamous cell, hepatocellular, melanoma or renal cell carcinoma were enrolled in the trial. Before TCR sequencing, CD4+ T cells and CD8+ T cells were sorted from peripheral blood as separate populations.

To sequence the TCRbeta CDR3 region, genomic DNA was isolated from the sorted cells. TCRbeta CDR3 regions were sequenced using the immunoSEQ Assay. TCRdb holds this immuneACCESS table with in-frame rearrangements only. Some clones are missing; in checked studies, unresolved V genes explain under half, and the rest has no known cause. For this sample the table gives 55,000 to 75,000 clones, of which approximately 80% were detected only once. The ten largest account for 5.5% to 7% of the sample. The sample in question was CD4+ or CD8+ T cells sorted from blood, obtained in a trial of the OX40 agonist ivuxolimab. The sequence links TRBV7-9 to TRBJ2-4, and TRBD1 may be the D gene, going by 5 matching bases. This TCR derives from an adult with an advanced solid tumor such as melanoma, head and neck, liver or kidney cancer. CDR3 loop: CASSAPGSKNIQYF. Here is the DNA: TGTGCCAGCAGCGCCCCAGGGTCCAAAAACATTCAGTACTTC.